One sample yielded the 22 T cell receptor beta chains listed below, sequenced in a study of shared clonotypes between healthy human individuals (dated by TCRdb to about 2020). Libraries were constructed by the immunoSEQ multiplex PCR assay. Not all clones reach the TCRdb copy of this immuneACCESS table, which keeps in-frame sequences only. Checked studies attribute under half of the gap to unresolved V genes and leave the rest unexplained. This sample comprises around 580,000 clones, roughly 98% of them detected only once. The ten largest make up less than 0.35% of the sample. For the CD8 naive samples, CD45RO-negative cells were positively selected for CCR7, yielding a CD45RA+CCR7+ population from which TemRA cells were excluded. Sequences were obtained from naive CD8+ T cells sorted from blood. Per the publication, the cell subset or site label means: CD45RA+CCR7+. Receptors originate from a man aged 25 to 40 in good health.

A note on this clone: Other nucleotide sequences in the sample specify the same CDR3. CDR3 protein: CASSLGQETQYF. CDR3 sequence (DNA): TGTGCCAGCAGCTTAGGGCAAGAGACCCAGTACTTC. The chain couples TRBV7-9 to TRBJ2-5; D not certain. Germline V gene sequence: CDR1 SEHNR, CDR2 FQNEAQ (reference sequence). The V and J ends lost 1 base and 2 bases respectively, with 2 bases between them. This CDR3 is 12 amino acids long. The full variable domain, rest sourced from reference TRBV7-9 and TRBJ2-5, is DTGVSQNPRHKITKRGQNVTFRCDPISEHNRLYWYRQTLGQGPEFLTYFQNEAQLEKSRLLSDRFSAERPKGSFSTLEIQRTEQGDSAMYLCASSLGQETQYFGPGTRLLVL.

The gene calls are TRBV7-2 and TRBJ1-1; possible D gene TRBD1, 6 bases. Germline CDR1 is SGHTA and CDR2 is FQGNSA. Trimming took 5 bases from V and 5 from J, leaving 15 bases between them. The CDR3 consists of 14 residues. CDR3 coding DNA: TGTGCCAGCAGCCCAAGGGGGGGGTGGACTGAAGCTTTCTTT. This gives the protein CASSPRGGWTEAFF. Using reference TRBV7-2 and TRBJ1-1 for the parts outside the CDR3, the full variable domain is GAGVSQSPSNKVTEKGKDVELRCDPISGHTALYWYRQSLGQGLEFLIYFQGNSAPDKSGLPSDRFSAERTGGSVSTLTIQRTQQEDSAVYLCASSPRGGWTEAFFGQGTRLTVV.

Comments on this clone: The sample has other DNA sequences that encode this CDR3 too. The chain couples TRBV9 to TRBJ2-7; D gene uncertain. The V end was cut by 3 bases, the J end by 0 bases, with 4 bases between. Per the germline V gene, CDR1 is SGDLS and CDR2 is YYNGEE. The CDR3 length is 12 residues. The CDR3 sequence: CASSASSYEQYF. As DNA, the CDR3 is TGTGCCAGCAGCGCGAGCTCCTACGAGCAGTACTTC.

This chain connects TRBV7-9 to TRBJ2-7; either TRBD1 or TRBD2 may fit D (5 bases each). Germline CDR1 reads SEHNR; CDR2 reads FQNEAQ (reference sequence). This CDR3 is built from 17 residues. V was pared by 1 base and J by 7 bases, with 23 bases between. This CDR3 reads CASSLGQNGAFLLEQYF. The CDR3 DNA sequence: TGTGCCAGCAGCTTAGGCCAAAACGGGGCTTTCCTACTGGAGCAGTACTTC.

This chain connects TRBV7-9 to TRBJ1-4, with 10 bases matching TRBD1. In germline, CDR1 is SEHNR, CDR2 FQNEAQ (reference sequence). This CDR3 spans 15 amino acids. Trimming removed 4 bases from V and 6 bases from J; junction bases left unmatched: 5. CDR3: CASSSKGTGDEKLFF. The CDR3 DNA is TGTGCCAGCAGCTCAAAAGGGACAGGGGATGAAAAACTGTTTTTT. The full variable domain, in which reference TRBV7-9 and TRBJ1-4 provide the parts outside the CDR3, is DTGVSQNPRHKITKRGQNVTFRCDPISEHNRLYWYRQTLGQGPEFLTYFQNEAQLEKSRLLSDRFSAERPKGSFSTLEIQRTEQGDSAMYLCASSSKGTGDEKLFFGSGTQLSVL.

This clone was observed once. This chain links TRBV18 with TRBJ1-1, with 7 nucleotides matching TRBD1. CDR1 and CDR2 (germline): KGHSH, LQKENI. With 2 bases clipped from V and 6 bases from J, the junction kept 12 bases outside the gene matches. The CDR3 sequence is 16 residues long. The CDR3 nucleotides are TGTGCCAGCTCACCAAACCCCCAGGGGGGAATCGCTGAAGCTTTCTTT. As protein: CASSPNPQGGIAEAFF.

The rearrangement uses TRBV29-1 and TRBJ2-3; D uncertain. In germline, CDR1 is SQVTM, CDR2 ANQGSEA. This CDR3 has 12 residues. Between the trimmed V and J ends, which lost 4 bases and 2 bases, there was a span of 7 bases. The CDR3 region has the DNA TGCAGCGTTGTCGATTACACAGATACGCAGTATTTT. This sequence encodes CSVVDYTDTQYF.

V gene TRBV19 combines with J gene TRBJ1-5; D gene unclear. V shed 4 bases and J shed 0 bases, with 7 bases lying between them. This CDR3 has 14 amino acids. Germline V CDR1 and CDR2: LNHDA, SQIVND (reference sequence). CDR3 region: CASSKGYSNQPQHF. CDR3 nucleotides: TGTGCCAGTAGTAAGGGCTATAGCAATCAGCCCCAGCATTTT.

J is TRBJ2-5 and V is TRBV6-6; TRBD2 aligns across 7 bases. Germline loops: CDR1 MNHNY, CDR2 SVGAGI (reference sequence). After removal of 0 bases from V and 2 bases from J, the junction contained 3 bases not matched to a gene. The CDR3 spans 15 residues. Written as DNA, the CDR3 is TGTGCCAGCAGTTACTCGATGGGGGGGCAAGAGACCCAGTACTTC. As protein: CASSYSMGGQETQYF.

CDR3 coding DNA: TGTGCCAGCAGTCATGGGAAAACCTACGAGCAGTACTTC. Protein sequence: CASSHGKTYEQYF. The chain combines TRBV27 with TRBJ2-7; D call uncertain. The germline V gene encodes CDR1 MNHEY and CDR2 SMNVEV (reference sequence). The CDR3 contains 13 residues. The ends were cut back, 5 bases at V and 2 bases at J, with 10 bases in the middle.

The rearrangement links TRBV15 to TRBJ1-1; D perhaps matches TRBD1 (6 bases). Germline-derived CDR1 and CDR2 are LNHNV and YYDKDF (reference sequence). Trimming cost V 9 bases and J 8 bases, with 16 bases left between them. CDR3 length: 12 residues. The CDR3 sequence is CATRDGGLEAFF. The DNA for the CDR3 is TGTGCCACAAGAGATGGGGGCCTGGAAGCTTTCTTT.

The chain joins TRBV7-9 to TRBJ2-3; 16 bases fit TRBD2. Germline V CDR1 and CDR2: SEHNR, FQNEAQ (reference sequence). V trimming: 5 bases; J trimming: 2 bases; junction bases outside the gene matches: 4. The CDR3 runs to 17 residues. CDR3 in DNA: TGTGCCAGCAGCCGGGGACTAGCGGGAGGGACCACAGATACGCAGTATTTT. Protein sequence: CASSRGLAGGTTDTQYF.

The gene calls are TRBV7-9 and TRBJ1-5; no reliable D call. In germline, CDR1 is SEHNR, CDR2 FQNEAQ (reference sequence). Trimming took off 1 base at V and 6 bases at J, with 10 bases between the two ends. The length of the CDR3 is 14 residues. CDR3 residues: CASSLDTGFQPQHF. The DNA for the CDR3 is TGTGCCAGCAGCTTAGACACCGGCTTTCAGCCCCAGCATTTT.

Turning to this clone: The sample carries other DNA sequences with the same CDR3. The rearrangement uses TRBV7-9 and TRBJ2-3; the D is unclear. The V gene's germline CDR1 is SEHNR and CDR2 FQNEAQ (reference sequence). Trimming removed 3 bases from V and 1 base from J, with 2 bases in between. This CDR3 is built from 12 residues. The CDR3 loop is CASSLGTDTQYF. The CDR3 DNA sequence: TGTGCCAGCAGCTTGGGCACAGATACGCAGTATTTT.

The chain is built from TRBV5-4 and TRBJ2-1; D is ambiguous. Trimming pared 0 bases from V and 9 bases from J, leaving 10 bases between. The germline gives CDR1 SGHNT, CDR2 YYREEE (reference sequence). CDR3 size: 13 residues. The chain's CDR3 is CASSLENPVEQFF. The DNA for the CDR3 is TGTGCCAGCAGCTTGGAAAATCCGGTTGAGCAGTTCTTC.

The rearrangement links TRBV11-2 to TRBJ2-7, with 7 bases aligning to TRBD2. The CDR3 loop spans 13 amino acids. The germline CDR1 and CDR2 sequences are SGHAT and FQNNGV. V gave up 4 bases and J gave up 2 bases; unmatched junction bases: 2. The chain's CDR3 is CASSSGLPYEQYF. CDR3 bases: TGTGCCAGCAGCTCGGGACTACCCTACGAGCAGTACTTC.

The chain is built from TRBV10-1 and TRBJ2-5; no clear D gene. This CDR3 contains 12 residues. The V gene's germline CDR1 is WNHNN and CDR2 SYGVQD (reference sequence). V was shortened by 3 bases and J by 3 bases, with 5 bases between the two germline ends. The CDR3 nucleotides are TGCGCCAGCAGTGAATACGAAGAGACCCAGTACTTC. This translates into CASSEYEETQYF.

The V and J genes are TRBV5-1 and TRBJ1-1; no definite D call. Between the trimmed V and J ends, which lost 0 bases and 1 base, there was a span of 10 bases. Germline CDR1 SGHRS, CDR2 YFSETQ. The CDR3 sequence is 15 residues long. The CDR3 spells CASSLGPGSNTEAFF. The CDR3 nucleotides read TGCGCCAGCAGCTTGGGCCCTGGCTCGAACACTGAAGCTTTCTTT.

This clone was picked up one time. The V and J genes are TRBV10-3 and TRBJ2-1; 14 nucleotides agree with TRBD2. Germline assignment: CDR1 ENHRY and CDR2 SYGVKD. With 6 bases clipped from V and 7 bases from J, the junction kept 2 bases outside the gene matches. CDR3 length equals 14 residues. The CDR3 is CAIRWTSGGNEQFF. In DNA, the CDR3 is TGTGCCATCAGATGGACTAGCGGGGGGAATGAGCAGTTCTTC.

The chain is built from TRBV4-1 and TRBJ2-1; D gene unclear. V dropped 1 base and J dropped 7 bases, with 11 bases sitting between them. CDR1 is MGHRA, CDR2 YSYEKL, per germline. The CDR3 length is 14 residues. The CDR3 protein is CASSQGPIRNEQFF. The CDR3 bases are TGCGCCAGCAGCCAAGGTCCCATTAGGAATGAGCAGTTCTTC.

V usage is TRBV4-3 and J usage is TRBJ2-7, with a tentative D call TRBD2 (6 bases). Germline V gene lookup returns CDR1 LGHNA and CDR2 YSLEER. This CDR3 has 15 residues. Trimming cost V 0 bases and J 4 bases, with 13 bases left between them. CDR3 loop: CASSQDRDSEYEQYF. CDR3 nucleotides: TGCGCCAGCAGCCAAGACAGGGACTCCGAATACGAGCAGTACTTC.

To note about this clone: Other DNA sequences in the sample encode the same CDR3. The chain links TRBV29-1 to TRBJ2-1; possibly TRBD2 for D (6 bases). This CDR3 region has 12 residues. With 3 bases removed from V and 4 bases from J, the gap between germline ends came to 7 bases. CDR1 is SQVTM and CDR2 is ANQGSEA in the germline V gene. The CDR3 here is CSVEGRYNEQFF. CDR3 nucleotide sequence: TGCAGCGTTGAGGGGAGGTACAATGAGCAGTTCTTC.